This TCR beta chain comes out of a study of blood T cells in healthy people across ages. Peripheral blood was drawn, ten milliliters per donor. Total RNA extracted from each sample amounted to at least 5 micrograms. Primers used in a second PCR of about 7 to 12 cycles were a sample-barcoded 5' primer and a J-beta primer mix. Each of the samples gave a minimum of 3 million paired-end reads that contained CDR3. TCRdb reanalysed the 5' RACE reads using MiXCR and keeps one entry per CDR3 protein. The top ten clones hold 7.9% of a sample with 1.2 million to 1.5 million distinct CDR3 sequences, about 43% of them seen once. Germline V gene lookup returns CDR1 SGHRS and CDR2 YFSETQ. The CDR3 loop spans 16 amino acids. Deletions cut 1 base from V and 1 base from J, with 11 bases between.

What was sequenced was blood. This TCR derives from a young woman in good health. The rearrangement links TRBV5-1 to TRBJ2-2; D is perhaps TRBD1 (7 bases). The CDR3 nucleotides are TGCGCCAGCAGCTTGCAGGGGGGACAGAACACCGGGGAGCTGTTTTTT. Translation gives CASSLQGGQNTGELFF.